These 5 T cell receptor beta chains share one sample of origin, sequenced in a study of blood T cells in healthy people across ages. With a J-beta primer mix and a sample-barcoded 5' primer, a second PCR ran 7 to 11 cycles. TCRdb re-called the 5' RACE reads through MiXCR, storing one row per CDR3 protein. The sample lists 650,000 to 700,000 distinct CDR3 sequences, approximately 29% seen once, with 15% in the top ten. Source material: blood. The receptors were sampled from a woman over 75 in good health.

The chain couples TRBV7-2 to TRBJ2-1; D gene unclear. Trimming removed 6 bases from V and 6 bases from J, with 15 bases in between. Germline V gives CDR1 SGHTA, CDR2 FQGNSA. CDR3 length: 14 residues. In nucleotides, the CDR3 is TGTGCCAGCAGGACGGCAGAGTGGGGCAATGAGCAGTTCTTC. It codes for CASRTAEWGNEQFF.

This clonotype was seen at least ten times. This chain connects TRBV7-3 to TRBJ2-3; D remains unclear. The germline V gene has CDR1 SGHTA and CDR2 FQGTGA. The CDR3 runs 15 residues. V was trimmed by 2 bases and J by 0 bases, leaving 9 bases between them. The CDR3 DNA reads as TGTGCCAGCAGCTTATGGGGTACTAGCACAGATACGCAGTATTTT. As protein: CASSLWGTSTDTQYF.

V gene TRBV7-9 combines with J gene TRBJ2-7; perhaps TRBD2 as D (6 bases). With 5 bases removed from V and 2 bases from J, the gap between germline ends came to 10 bases. Germline CDR1 and CDR2: SEHNR and FQNEAQ (reference sequence). The CDR3 runs 13 residues. The CDR3 region is CASSGAGPYEQYF. The DNA for the CDR3 is TGTGCCAGCAGCGGGGCGGGGCCCTACGAGCAGTACTTC.

V is TRBV5-6 and J is TRBJ1-2; no firm D call. With 0 bases removed from V and 6 bases from J, the gap between germline ends came to 9 bases. Germline CDR1 reads SGHDT; CDR2 reads YYEEEE. This CDR3 has 13 amino acids. The DNA for the CDR3 is TGTGCCAGCAGCTTGGATAAAGGGCATGGCTACACCTTC. Translated: CASSLDKGHGYTF.

Ten or more counts support this clonotype. The chain links TRBV28 to TRBJ2-1, with 13 nucleotides matching TRBD2. The CDR3 length is 16 residues. CDR1 is MDHEN and CDR2 is SYDVKM in the germline V gene. The J segment lost 0 bases and the V segment lost 4 bases, leaving 0 bases of the junction unmatched. The CDR3 region is CASSWTSGGSYNEQFF. Here the CDR3 DNA reads TGTGCCAGCAGTTGGACTAGCGGGGGCTCCTACAATGAGCAGTTCTTC.